This passage covers 7 T cell receptor beta chains from one sample sequenced in a study of neurological immune-mediated disorders. In TCRdb, the 5' RACE reads were re-called with MiXCR into one record per CDR3 protein. The sample shows about 40,000 distinct CDR3 sequences, roughly 15% of them seen only once. What was sequenced was CD4+ T cells from blood. Source of these receptors: a woman aged 55-69 years with HTLV-1-associated myelopathy (HAM/TSP).

In its sample, this clonotype was seen many times. The chain joins TRBV20-1 to TRBJ1-2; 7 positions agree with TRBD1. Germline-derived CDR1 and CDR2 are DFQATT and SNEGSKA (reference sequence). This CDR3 has 14 residues. V lost 6 bases and J lost 6; bases outside the gene matches: 13. In DNA, the CDR3 is TGCAGTGCGCTACCCCGGAGGGGGCCGGATGGCTACACCTTC. This translates into CSALPRRGPDGYTF.

This clonotype was seen many times. The chain carries TRBV5-1 and TRBJ2-1; 14 bases line up with TRBD2. CDR1 is SGHRS, CDR2 YFSETQ, per germline. The CDR3 covers 16 residues. Trimming at V came to 4 bases and at J to 4 bases, leaving 4 bases not matched to a gene. The chain's CDR3 is CASSPGLAGGYNEQFF. CDR3 coding DNA: TGCGCCAGCAGCCCAGGACTAGCGGGGGGTTACAATGAGCAGTTCTTC.

This clonotype was found many times. The rearrangement links TRBV5-8 to TRBJ1-2, with unresolved D. The V end lost 4 bases, the J end lost 1 base, and 8 bases lay between the germline ends. CDR3 size: 13 residues. Germline CDR1 is SGHTS and CDR2 is YDEGEE. The CDR3 DNA follows: TGTGCCAGCAGCCTCCGGAATAACTATGGCTACACCTTC. Translation: CASSLRNNYGYTF.

This clonotype was detected ten times or more. The chain recombines TRBV12-3 or TRBV12-4 with TRBJ2-3; the match to TRBD2 covers 14 bases. The CDR3 has 20 amino acids. Trimming removed 7 bases from V and 3 bases from J; junction bases left unmatched: 18. CDR3 in DNA: TGTGCCAGCAATTACCCGGGACTAGCGGGGGCCCCTGGGCGGACAGATACGCAGTATTTT. This encodes CASNYPGLAGAPGRTDTQYF.

This clonotype was recorded at least ten times. The chain employs TRBV7-2 and TRBJ1-2; 8 nucleotides line up with TRBD1. This CDR3 has 14 amino acids. Germline assignment: CDR1 SGHTA and CDR2 FQGNSA. V dropped 4 bases and J dropped 9; count of bases not matched to a gene: 10. The CDR3 spells CASSSKTGQGSYTF. CDR3 DNA: TGTGCCAGCAGCTCCAAGACCGGACAGGGAAGCTACACCTTC.

This clonotype occurred many times. This chain connects TRBV27 to TRBJ1-1; D gene uncertain. The germline V gene has CDR1 MNHEY and CDR2 SMNVEV (reference sequence). Between the trimmed V and J ends, which lost 5 bases and 6 bases, there was a span of 19 bases. This CDR3 has 15 residues. DNA for the CDR3: TGTGCCAGCAGTCGCGCCGGTATGGGAGGGTCTGAAGCTTTCTTT. Residues: CASSRAGMGGSEAFF.

This clonotype was observed at least ten times. V is TRBV20-1 and J is TRBJ2-2; D is possibly TRBD1 (6 bases). The V gene lost 3 bases and the J gene lost 3 bases, with 8 bases spanning the gap. The CDR3 spans 13 residues. CDR1 and CDR2 (germline): DFQATT, SNEGSKA (reference sequence). CDR3 sequence: CSARGADTGELFF. The CDR3 DNA is TGCAGTGCTAGGGGGGCCGACACCGGGGAGCTGTTTTTT.